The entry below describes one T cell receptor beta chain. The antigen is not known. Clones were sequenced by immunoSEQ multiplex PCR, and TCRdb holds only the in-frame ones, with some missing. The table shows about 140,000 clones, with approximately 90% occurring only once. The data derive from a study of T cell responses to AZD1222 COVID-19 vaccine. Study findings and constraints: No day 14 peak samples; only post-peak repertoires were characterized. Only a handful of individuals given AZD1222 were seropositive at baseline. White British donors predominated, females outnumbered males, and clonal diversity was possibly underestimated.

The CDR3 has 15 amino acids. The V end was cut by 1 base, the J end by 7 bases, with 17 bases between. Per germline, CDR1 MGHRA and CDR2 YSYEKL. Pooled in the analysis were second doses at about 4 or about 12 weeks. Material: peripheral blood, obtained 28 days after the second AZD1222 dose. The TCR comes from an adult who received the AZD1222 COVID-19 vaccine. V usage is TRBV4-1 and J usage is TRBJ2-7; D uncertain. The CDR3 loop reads CASSQGTTKLGEQYF. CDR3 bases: TGCGCCAGCAGCCAAGGTACAACGAAGCTGGGAGAGCAGTACTTC.